Here is one TCR beta chain with its context. This sample stems from a study of blood T cell repertoires in COVID-19. About the study: COVID-19 samples from acute and convalescent phases originated in the United States, Italy and Spain. The cDNA or gDNA used as material had been derived from T cells, B-cell-depleted T cells, or PBMCs.

V was pared by 1 base and J by 1 base, with 11 bases between. The CDR3 consists of 17 residues. From germline, CDR1 is SGHVS and CDR2 FQNEAQ. In the study's own analysis: Nucleated cell number was recorded as an estimate derived from reference gene primer amplification. Some clones are missing from TCRdb's copy, which holds only in-frame ones; the method was immunoSEQ multiplex PCR. V, J and clone size derive from that table, while D and trimming were established from the DNA sequence. The top ten hold roughly 11% of the sample, which has some 190,000 clones, 70% to 90% seen once. Sequences were obtained from peripheral blood. The gene calls are TRBV7-8 and TRBJ1-6; D not certain. This receptor was taken from a human donor with active or convalescent COVID-19. The donor label of this sample is uncertain. This chain's CDR3 is CASSLVIWASYNSPLHF. CDR3 sequence (DNA): TGTGCCAGCAGCTTAGTAATCTGGGCGTCCTATAATTCACCCCTCCACTTT. Based on the CDR3 plus reference TRBV7-8 and TRBJ1-6, the full variable domain is GAGVSQSPRYKVAKRGQDVALRCDPISGHVSLFWYQQALGQGPEFLTYFQNEAQLDKSGLPSDRFFAERPEGSVSTLKIQRTQQEDSAVYLCASSLVIWASYNSPLHFGNGTRLTVT.